The 27 T cell receptor beta chains given below trace back to one sample, sequenced in a study of T-cell memory formation after mild COVID-19. TCRdb reprocessed the 5' RACE reads via MiXCR and lists one record per CDR3 protein. The table includes more than 250,000 distinct CDR3 sequences, 15% to 20% detected once. Specimen: PBMCs or a T cell subset sorted from them (not recorded which). The receptors originated from a man aged 18 to 30 who had mild COVID-19 (a few samples of this study predate the infection). Cell type and time point are not known.

The gene calls are TRBV4-1 and TRBJ1-1; D ambiguous. V lost 1 base and J lost 5, with 14 bases in between. The CDR3 loop spans 15 amino acids. Germline V gives CDR1 MGHRA, CDR2 YSYEKL. The CDR3 spells CASSQAPGLETEAFF. CDR3 DNA sequence: TGCGCCAGCAGCCAAGCGCCCGGTTTAGAGACTGAAGCTTTCTTT.

This clonotype was seen more than once but under ten times. The chain uses TRBV11-2 and TRBJ1-6; D might be TRBD1 (6 bases). Looked up from germline, CDR1 is SGHAT and CDR2 is FQNNGV. The CDR3 is 16 residues long. Trimming removed 2 bases at V and 7 bases at J, with 15 bases between. The CDR3 spells CASSLWGPGPNSPLHF. DNA of the CDR3: TGTGCCAGCAGCTTATGGGGGCCGGGCCCAAATTCACCCCTCCACTTT.

The chain joins TRBV12-3 or TRBV12-4 to TRBJ2-1; D may match TRBD1 or TRBD2 (6 bases each). This CDR3 has 14 residues. The V end was cut by 5 bases, the J end by 9 bases, with 17 bases between. This CDR3 is CASSVAGGSREQFF. The CDR3 DNA reads as TGTGCCAGCAGTGTGGCCGGGGGCTCTCGTGAGCAGTTCTTC.

In its sample, this clonotype was seen a few times. The V call is TRBV10-3, the J call TRBJ2-7, with 12 bases identical to TRBD2. The CDR3 is made up of 12 amino acids. The germline V gene has CDR1 ENHRY and CDR2 SYGVKD. V was clipped by 7 bases and J by 7 bases; unmatched bases: 2. The CDR3 nucleotides read TGTGCCATCAAGGGGACTAGCGGGGAGCAGTACGTC. Translation: CAIKGTSGEQYV.

This clonotype showed up just a few times. CDR3 residues: CASSRPPGSSYNEQFF. CDR3 nucleotides: TGTGCCAGCAGCCGCCCGCCGGGGAGCTCCTACAATGAGCAGTTCTTC. The J gene is TRBJ2-1, the V gene TRBV2, with a weak D call TRBD2 (5 bases). Germline V gene lookup returns CDR1 SNHLY and CDR2 FYNNEI. This CDR3 has 16 amino acids. V lost 6 bases and J 0 bases, leaving 15 bases between the germline ends.

This clonotype was seen repeatedly, ten times or more. The rearrangement links TRBV7-2 to TRBJ1-1; 9 bases align to TRBD1. CDR1 and CDR2 from the germline V gene are SGHTA and FQGNSA. CDR3 length equals 15 residues. V trimming: 3 bases; J trimming: 6 bases; junction bases outside the gene matches: 8. The CDR3 sequence: CASSLTGGIGAEAFF. The CDR3 DNA sequence: TGTGCCAGCAGCTTGACAGGGGGGATTGGGGCTGAAGCTTTCTTT. Together with reference TRBV7-2 and TRBJ1-1, the CDR3 gives the full variable domain: GAGVSQSPSNKVTEKGKDVELRCDPISGHTALYWYRQSLGQGLEFLIYFQGNSAPDKSGLPSDRFSAERTGGSVSTLTIQRTQQEDSAVYLCASSLTGGIGAEAFFGQGTRLTVV.

The CDR3 DNA is TGCAGTGCTAGACAGCCGAACACTGAAGCTTTCTTT. As protein: CSARQPNTEAFF. The chain uses TRBV20-1 and TRBJ1-1; D remains ambiguous. With 2 bases removed from V and 1 base from J, the gap between germline ends came to 5 bases. In germline, CDR1 is DFQATT, CDR2 SNEGSKA (reference sequence). The CDR3 extends over 12 amino acids.

This chain joins TRBV6-6 and TRBJ1-3, with 10 bases lining up with TRBD1. CDR3 length equals 14 residues. Germline V gene sequence: CDR1 MNHNY, CDR2 SVGAGI (reference sequence). J was trimmed by 3 bases and V by 6 bases; bases with no gene match: 2. As DNA, the CDR3 is TGTGCCAGCAGCAGGGACAGGGGTGGAAACACCATATATTTT. This translates into CASSRDRGGNTIYF.

The rearrangement uses TRBV3-1 and TRBJ2-3; D not resolved. Germline CDR1 and CDR2: LGHDT and YNNKEL (reference sequence). V was pared by 3 bases and J by 1 base, with 8 bases between. This CDR3 region has 14 residues. The CDR3 region has the DNA TGTGCCAGCAGCCACAAACTGCGCACAGATACGCAGTATTTT. This translates into CASSHKLRTDTQYF.

The genes are TRBV5-1 and TRBJ1-1; D unresolved. The CDR3 has 17 residues. Trimming shortened V by 4 bases and J by 3 bases, and 22 bases separated the two germline ends. CDR1 SGHRS and CDR2 YFSETQ come from the germline V gene. The CDR3 region is CASSPNLSDDRHTEAFF. Written as DNA, the CDR3 is TGCGCCAGCAGCCCGAATCTTTCCGACGACCGGCACACTGAAGCTTTCTTT.

CDR3 loop: CASSLVSPQGDTQYF. The CDR3 coding sequence is TGTGCCAGCAGCTTAGTATCCCCGCAAGGAGATACGCAGTATTTT. The J gene is TRBJ2-3, the V gene TRBV7-2; D not resolved. The ends were cut back, 1 base at V and 5 bases at J, with 13 bases in the middle. The CDR3 length is 15 residues. The germline CDR1 and CDR2 sequences are SGHTA and FQGNSA. The whole variable domain, remainder taken from reference TRBV7-2 and TRBJ2-3, is GAGVSQSPSNKVTEKGKDVELRCDPISGHTALYWYRQSLGQGLEFLIYFQGNSAPDKSGLPSDRFSAERTGGSVSTLTIQRTQQEDSAVYLCASSLVSPQGDTQYFGPGTRLTVL.

The chain joins TRBV25-1 to TRBJ2-1; D call uncertain. Germline CDR1 MGHDK, CDR2 SYGVNS. The CDR3 length is 13 residues. Trimming pared 10 bases from V and 7 bases from J, leaving 17 bases between. The CDR3 loop is CATGGMSGNEQFF. CDR3 bases: TGTGCCACGGGTGGCATGAGTGGAAATGAGCAGTTCTTC.

The J gene is TRBJ1-2, the V gene TRBV10-3, with 8 bases that match TRBD1. Germline V CDR1 and CDR2: ENHRY, SYGVKD. The CDR3 has 14 residues. V lost 2 bases and J lost 3; bases outside the gene matches: 2. CDR3 residues: CAISEDRGYYGYTF. The CDR3 nucleotides are TGTGCCATCAGTGAGGACAGGGGATACTATGGCTACACCTTC.

This clonotype was observed a few times. This chain links TRBV4-3 with TRBJ2-5; either TRBD1 or TRBD2 may fit D (5 bases each). CDR1 and CDR2 from the germline V gene are LGHNA and YSLEER. CDR3 length: 16 amino acids. Trimming stripped 0 bases from V and 7 bases from J, with 18 bases between. CDR3 loop: CASSQEGTSPGGTQYF. In DNA, the CDR3 is TGCGCCAGCAGCCAAGAAGGGACGAGCCCAGGCGGGACCCAGTACTTC.

The chain joins TRBV7-9 to TRBJ1-2; 7 nucleotides agree with TRBD1. The CDR3 covers 15 residues. V lost 5 bases to trimming and J lost 0 bases; unmatched junction nucleotides: 6. The germline V gene encodes CDR1 SEHNR and CDR2 FQNEAQ (reference sequence). The CDR3 DNA is TGTGCCAGCAGCCCGGGGAGGGGGCCTAACTATGGCTACACCTTC. As protein: CASSPGRGPNYGYTF. The whole variable domain, remainder taken from reference TRBV7-9 and TRBJ1-2, is DTGVSQNPRHKITKRGQNVTFRCDPISEHNRLYWYRQTLGQGPEFLTYFQNEAQLEKSRLLSDRFSAERPKGSFSTLEIQRTEQGDSAMYLCASSPGRGPNYGYTFGSGTRLTVV.

This clonotype appeared a few times. The chain is built from TRBV18 and TRBJ2-2; no firm D call. The CDR3 is 15 residues long. Germline V gene data show CDR1 as KGHSH and CDR2 as LQKENI. The V end lost 3 bases, the J end lost 5 bases, and 13 bases lay between the germline ends. DNA for the CDR3: TGTGCCAGCTCACCGGCGGCATTTATTACCGGGGAGCTGTTTTTT. Residues: CASSPAAFITGELFF.

The J gene is TRBJ1-5, the V gene TRBV6-1; a weak D match, TRBD1 (5 bases). The CDR3 length is 15 residues. V dropped 7 bases and J dropped 0 bases, with 13 bases sitting between them. The germline V gene encodes CDR1 MNHNS and CDR2 SASEGT. This chain's CDR3 is CASTWGSYSNQPQHF. The CDR3 DNA reads as TGTGCCAGCACTTGGGGGTCTTATAGCAATCAGCCCCAGCATTTT.

This clonotype was seen only once. The chain uses TRBV11-2 and TRBJ2-2, with D possibly TRBD1 on 5 matching bases. Deletions cut 4 bases from V and 3 bases from J, with 15 bases between. In germline, CDR1 is SGHAT, CDR2 FQNNGV. This CDR3 contains 16 residues. Here the CDR3 DNA reads TGTGCCAGCAGCTCCCATAGGGGTCGGCACACCGGGGAGCTGTTTTTT. Amino acid sequence: CASSSHRGRHTGELFF.

This clonotype has more than one count but fewer than ten. V is TRBV6-5 and J is TRBJ2-1; 13 nucleotides line up with TRBD2. This CDR3 has 16 residues. After removal of 7 bases from V and 7 bases from J, the junction contained 10 bases not matched to a gene. The germline V gene has CDR1 MNHEY and CDR2 SVGAGI. The CDR3: CASTPGTSGGANEQFF. The CDR3, as DNA: TGTGCCAGCACCCCCGGCACTAGCGGGGGGGCAAATGAGCAGTTCTTC.

The V gene is TRBV7-2, the J gene TRBJ1-3; no clear D gene. The germline V gene encodes CDR1 SGHTA and CDR2 FQGNSA. Trimming took 1 base from V and 0 from J, leaving 10 bases between them. The CDR3 length is 16 residues. The CDR3 sequence is CASSLEGGPSGNTIYF. Written as DNA, the CDR3 is TGTGCCAGCAGCTTAGAGGGCGGCCCCTCTGGAAACACCATATATTTT. Using reference TRBV7-2 and TRBJ1-3 for the parts outside the CDR3, the full variable domain is GAGVSQSPSNKVTEKGKDVELRCDPISGHTALYWYRQSLGQGLEFLIYFQGNSAPDKSGLPSDRFSAERTGGSVSTLTIQRTQQEDSAVYLCASSLEGGPSGNTIYFGEGSWLTVV.

V is TRBV7-9 and J is TRBJ2-1; 7 nucleotides align to TRBD1. V was pared by 8 bases and J by 0 bases, with 4 bases of the junction left unmatched. This CDR3 is built from 14 residues. Germline CDR1 is SEHNR and CDR2 is FQNEAQ (reference sequence). CDR3 coding DNA: TGTGCCAGCGGATCAGGGGGCTCCTACAATGAGCAGTTCTTC. This translates into CASGSGGSYNEQFF.

This clonotype was counted between two and nine times. The chain carries TRBV20-1 and TRBJ2-4; D is uncertain. Germline lookup yields CDR1 DFQATT and CDR2 SNEGSKA (reference sequence). V lost 6 bases, J lost 15 bases, and 9 bases lay in between. The CDR3 is 8 amino acids. This CDR3 is CSANLGYF. CDR3 coding DNA: TGCAGTGCGAACCTAGGGTACTTC.

This clonotype appeared a few times. The chain employs TRBV9 and TRBJ2-3; D is unclear. Trimming left V 4 bases short and J 6 bases short, with 18 bases between. CDR1 SGDLS and CDR2 YYNGEE come from the germline V gene. The CDR3 is 15 amino acids. In DNA form, the CDR3 reads TGTGCCAGCAGCACCCCTGGGTCTCCGGCGGATACGCAGTATTTT. Translated: CASSTPGSPADTQYF.

This clonotype came up many times. The gene calls are TRBV5-1 and TRBJ2-2, with 8 bases aligning to TRBD1. Germline assignment: CDR1 SGHRS and CDR2 YFSETQ. The CDR3 extends over 14 amino acids. V shed 1 base, J shed 6 bases, and the junction held 2 bases outside the gene matches. The CDR3 reads CASSLQGASGELFF. CDR3 sequence (DNA): TGCGCCAGCAGCTTGCAGGGGGCTTCCGGGGAGCTGTTTTTT.

This clonotype showed up many times. The gene calls are TRBV7-9 and TRBJ2-1, with 9 bases fitting TRBD2. V dropped 4 bases and J dropped 9; count of bases not matched to a gene: 10. The length of the CDR3 is 15 residues. The germline V gene encodes CDR1 SEHNR and CDR2 FQNEAQ (reference sequence). This CDR3 is CASSSLAGGPGEQFF. CDR3 sequence (DNA): TGTGCCAGCAGCTCCCTTGCGGGGGGGCCAGGTGAGCAGTTCTTC.

This chain joins TRBV29-1 and TRBJ2-3; D might be TRBD1 or TRBD2, each matching 6 bases. The CDR3 consists of 13 residues. Trimming removed 6 bases at V and 2 bases at J, with 12 bases between. Germline assignment: CDR1 SQVTM and CDR2 ANQGSEA. As DNA, the CDR3 is TGCAGCGTGGGGGGACACTACACAGATACGCAGTATTTT. This translates into CSVGGHYTDTQYF.

This clonotype came up many times. The chain links TRBV5-1 to TRBJ2-1; 9 nucleotides align to TRBD2. This CDR3 is 16 amino acids long. J lost 4 bases, V lost 0 bases, and 5 bases had no gene match. Germline CDR1 and CDR2: SGHRS and YFSETQ. The CDR3 bases are TGCGCCAGCAGCTTGGACGGCGGGGGGGCTTACAATGAGCAGTTCTTC. Protein: CASSLDGGGAYNEQFF.